Listed here is a single T cell receptor beta chain. The antigen is undetermined. Germline is not matched at one junction end, which may reflect a read error. This record belongs to a study of T cell responses to AZD1222 COVID-19 vaccine. Study findings and constraints: Females made up more of the donors, who were largely white British, and clonal diversity may have come out too low. Spike as a whole was targeted by vaccine-associated CD4 TCRs, dominant at 160-218 and 743-854. Baseline antibody screening turned up just a handful of seropositive AZD1222 recipients. The study sampled repertoires only after the peak T cell response.

The CDR3 loop spans 14 amino acids. Germline V gene data show CDR1 as LGHDT and CDR2 as YNNKEL (reference sequence). Profiling relied on immunoSEQ multiplex PCR, and the TCRdb table lists in-frame clones only, not all of them. Of more than 50,000 clones listed, approximately 80% are singletons. The source is an adult in good health. This specimen was peripheral blood, taken on day 0 of AZD1222 vaccination. V and J are TRBV3-1 (or the pseudogene TRBV3-2) and TRBJ2-1; 14 bases map to TRBD2. As DNA, the CDR3 is TGTGCCAGCAGCCCCGGGACTAGCGGGAGAGGTGGGATCTTC. This codes for CASSPGTSGRGGIF.